The 15 T cell receptor beta chains reported below all come from one sample, sequenced in a study of blood T cells in healthy people across ages. Through a sample-barcoded 5' primer and a J-beta primer mix, a second PCR was run for 7 to 11 cycles. A single record per CDR3 protein comes from TCRdb applying MiXCR to the 5' RACE reads. The sample contains hundreds of thousands of distinct CDR3 sequences, around 50% of which appear only once. Source material: blood. The receptor source for this set is a woman of 80 years or more in good health.

Note on this clonotype: A read error may produce the germline difference seen at one junction end. The chain uses TRBV5-1 and TRBJ2-5, with D perhaps matching TRBD1 (5 bases). The CDR3 consists of 14 residues. The germline gives CDR1 SGHRS, CDR2 YFSETQ. DNA of the CDR3: TGCGCCAGCATCTTGGGGCAGTACCAAGAGACCCAGTACTTC. Residues: CASILGQYQETQYF.

The V and J genes are TRBV7-3 and TRBJ2-1, with 9 bases aligning to TRBD1. Germline V CDR1 and CDR2: SGHTA, FQGTGA. The CDR3 is made up of 16 amino acids. V was pared by 5 bases and J by 4 bases, with 9 bases of the junction left unmatched. CDR3 in DNA: TGTGCCAGCAGCCCAAAGGACAGGGGTTCATACAATGAGCAGTTCTTC. It specifies CASSPKDRGSYNEQFF.

This sequence joins TRBV12-3 or TRBV12-4 and TRBJ2-1; TRBD1 matches at 9 bases. The CDR3 extends over 16 amino acids. V dropped 9 bases and J dropped 7; count of bases not matched to a gene: 16. The CDR3 region has the DNA TGTGCCAGTCGGAAAAAAACGGGACAGGGCGGGAATGAGCAGTTCTTC. Translated: CASRKKTGQGGNEQFF.

DNA for the CDR3: TGCAGTGCTAGGAATAACAATGAGCAGTTCTTC. Translating it yields CSARNNNEQFF. V and J are TRBV20-1 and TRBJ2-1; D is uncertain. V gave up 3 bases and J gave up 5 bases, with 5 bases separating them. Per germline, CDR1 DFQATT and CDR2 SNEGSKA (reference sequence). The CDR3 is 11 residues long.

The V gene is TRBV30, the J gene TRBJ2-5; 7 bases line up with TRBD1. The CDR3 is 15 residues long. Germline loops: CDR1 GTSNPN, CDR2 SVGIG (reference sequence). V shed 2 bases and J 4 bases; nucleotides not matched to a gene: 10. CDR3 bases: TGTGCCTGGAGTTGGGTGGAACAGGGGATAGAGACCCAGTACTTC. This translates into CAWSWVEQGIETQYF.

The J gene is TRBJ2-1, the V gene TRBV5-1; TRBD2 agrees at 11 bases. After removal of 4 bases from V and 8 bases from J, the junction contained 17 bases not matched to a gene. The CDR3 is made up of 18 amino acids. Germline V gene sequence: CDR1 SGHRS, CDR2 YFSETQ. In nucleotides, the CDR3 is TGCGCCAGCAGCCTCACTAGCGGGGGTGTTACCCTTCGCTATGAGCAGTTCTTC. Amino acids: CASSLTSGGVTLRYEQFF.

This clonotype was counted ten times or more. The rearrangement links TRBV20-1 to TRBJ2-1; D is undetermined. This CDR3 is 12 amino acids long. Trimming stripped 5 bases from V and 3 bases from J, with 8 bases between. Germline CDR1 reads DFQATT; CDR2 reads SNEGSKA (reference sequence). CDR3 in DNA: TGCAGTGCTCCGGACGGCTACAATGAGCAGTTCTTC. Its protein is CSAPDGYNEQFF.

In this sample, this clonotype turned up once. A read error is possible here, since a much larger clone lies one base away. This chain links TRBV20-1 with TRBJ2-1; D is possibly TRBD2 (6 bases). Germline V lookup: CDR1 DFQATT, CDR2 SNEGSKA (reference sequence). This CDR3 region has 15 residues. The CDR3 coding sequence is TGCAGTGCTAGAGGAGGGGCGGGATCCTACAATGGGCAGTTCTTC. Translating gives CSARGGAGSYNGQFF.

This clonotype turned up a few times. The V gene is TRBV20-1, the J gene TRBJ1-4; D is unresolved. V lost 4 bases and J lost 5, with 11 bases in between. Looked up from germline, CDR1 is DFQATT and CDR2 is SNEGSKA (reference sequence). This CDR3 region has 13 residues. The CDR3 region is CSATDVGNEKLFF. Written as DNA, the CDR3 is TGCAGTGCTACAGACGTCGGGAATGAAAAACTGTTTTTT.

The chain couples TRBV6-2 or TRBV6-3 to TRBJ2-7, with 10 bases that match TRBD2. Germline V lookup: CDR1 MNHEY, CDR2 SVGEGT. The junction had 6 bases not matched to a gene; V was cut back by 5 bases and J by 2 bases. The CDR3 loop spans 15 amino acids. In nucleotides, the CDR3 is TGTGCCAGCAGTCGTAGCGGGAGGATTCCCTACGAGCAGTACTTC. Its protein product is CASSRSGRIPYEQYF.

This clonotype was detected only once. The chain combines TRBV29-1 with TRBJ1-2; TRBD1 is a possible D gene (5 bases). V was shortened by 7 bases and J by 2 bases, with 17 bases between the two germline ends. Germline loops: CDR1 SQVTM, CDR2 ANQGSEA. The CDR3 is 14 amino acids. The CDR3 DNA follows: TGCAGCGGCCGAGATTCGGGGCGCAACTATGGCTACACCTTC. Translation gives CSGRDSGRNYGYTF.

The V gene is TRBV12-3 or TRBV12-4, the J gene TRBJ2-2, with a weak D call TRBD2 (6 bases). The length of the CDR3 is 13 residues. The V end lost 3 bases, the J end lost 7 bases, and 9 bases lay between the germline ends. CDR3 sequence (DNA): TGTGCCAGCAGTTTGGCGGGAATCGGGGAGCTGTTTTTT. Translation gives CASSLAGIGELFF.

The CDR3 DNA sequence: TGTGCCAGCAGTTTAGGTAAGGTGAGGGACCACGTAAGGGATGAGCAGTACTTC. Translating it yields CASSLGKVRDHVRDEQYF. This chain links TRBV12-3 or TRBV12-4 with TRBJ2-1; either TRBD1 or TRBD2 may fit D (5 bases each). The J call is uncertain, as TRBJ2-7 better fits the DNA end. The CDR3 totals 18 residues.

Many counts were recorded for this clonotype. The chain has TRBV14 and TRBJ2-3; D unresolved. Germline V gene data show CDR1 as SGHDN and CDR2 as FVKESK. This CDR3 has 13 amino acids. V gave up 2 bases and J gave up 3 bases, with 6 bases separating them. In DNA, the CDR3 is TGTGCCAGCAGCCAATTGGAGACAGATACGCAGTATTTT. This sequence encodes CASSQLETDTQYF.

The CDR3 spells CSARENTDTQYF. CDR3 nucleotide sequence: TGCAGTGCTAGAGAGAACACAGATACGCAGTATTTT. J is TRBJ2-3 and V is TRBV20-1; the D is unclear. The CDR3 loop spans 12 amino acids. Germline-derived CDR1 and CDR2 are DFQATT and SNEGSKA (reference sequence). The V end was cut by 0 bases, the J end by 2 bases, with 3 bases between.